One and the same sample provided the 31 T cell receptor beta chains below, sequenced in a study of PD-1 blockade in classical Hodgkin lymphoma. Clones were sequenced by immunoSEQ multiplex PCR, and TCRdb holds only the in-frame ones, with some missing. The sample lists 90,000 to 100,000 clones, roughly 92% seen once, with roughly 3% in the top ten. Every one of the patients relapsed after autologous stem cell transplantation (brentuximab vedotin exposure was variable). Sequenced here: peripheral blood mononuclear cells (PBMCs), sampled at baseline. All receptors come from a human donor with classical Hodgkin lymphoma.

This clone was observed once. This chain links TRBV27 with TRBJ2-3; D unclear. The CDR3 has 11 residues. The germline CDR1 and CDR2 sequences are MNHEY and SMNVEV (reference sequence). The V end lost 4 bases, the J end lost 6 bases, and 5 bases lay between the germline ends. The CDR3 bases are TGTGCCAGCAGTTCCTTCGATACGCAGTATTTT. Encoded protein: CASSSFDTQYF.

This rearrangement joins TRBV11-2 to TRBJ1-3; D is ambiguous. The CDR3 is 14 residues long. Trimming removed 4 bases at V and 0 bases at J, with 7 bases between. Germline assignment: CDR1 SGHAT and CDR2 FQNNGV. The CDR3 here is CASSSRLSGNTIYF. In DNA, the CDR3 is TGTGCCAGCAGCTCGCGGCTCTCTGGAAACACCATATATTTT.

The chain combines TRBV5-1 with TRBJ1-1; a weak D match, TRBD1 (5 bases). V was pared by 1 base and J by 4 bases, with 14 bases between. The CDR3 runs 15 residues. Germline V gene sequence: CDR1 SGHRS, CDR2 YFSETQ. The CDR3 nucleotides read TGCGCCAGCAGCTTGTCTCGCGGGGGGTTCACTGAAGCTTTCTTT. It encodes CASSLSRGGFTEAFF.

The chain recombines TRBV6-5 with TRBJ2-1; D not resolved. Trimming pared 2 bases from V and 12 bases from J, leaving 14 bases between. Germline CDR1 and CDR2: MNHEY and SVGAGI. The CDR3 runs 13 residues. CDR3 amino acids: CASSYGGPKGQFF. The CDR3 DNA follows: TGTGCCAGCAGTTACGGTGGCCCGAAGGGGCAGTTCTTC.

This chain connects TRBV6-5 to TRBJ2-3, with D possibly TRBD2 on 5 matching bases. The CDR3 runs 15 residues. The V and J ends lost 6 bases and 0 bases respectively, with 13 bases between them. The germline V gene has CDR1 MNHEY and CDR2 SVGAGI. The CDR3 DNA sequence: TGTGCCAGCAGGGACTCTAGGGCTAGCACAGATACGCAGTATTTT. It codes for CASRDSRASTDTQYF.

The chain uses TRBV10-1 and TRBJ2-1, with D maybe TRBD2 (5 bases). Trimming shortened V by 3 bases and J by 0 bases, and 12 bases separated the two germline ends. The CDR3 runs to 16 residues. Per germline, CDR1 WNHNN and CDR2 SYGVQD (reference sequence). The chain's CDR3 is CASSDGGFNSYNEQFF. The CDR3 DNA reads as TGCGCCAGCAGTGATGGCGGGTTCAACTCCTACAATGAGCAGTTCTTC.

The chain has TRBV7-8 and TRBJ1-3, with D unresolved. CDR1 is SGHVS, CDR2 FQNEAQ, per germline. The V end lost 6 bases, the J end lost 0 bases, and 12 bases lay between the germline ends. The CDR3 is 15 amino acids. CDR3 bases: TGTGCCAGCAGAAAAGGCAGGAGCTCTGGAAACACCATATATTTT. Its protein is CASRKGRSSGNTIYF.

The V gene is TRBV4-2, the J gene TRBJ2-2; D gene uncertain. The CDR3 has 14 amino acids. V was clipped by 8 bases and J by 0 bases, with 10 bases between them. The germline V gene has CDR1 LGHNA and CDR2 YNFKEQ. CDR3 region: CASRQDTNTGELFF. CDR3 DNA sequence: TGTGCCAGCCGGCAGGATACGAACACCGGGGAGCTGTTTTTT.

V gene TRBV7-8 combines with J gene TRBJ2-3; TRBD2 might be the D (5 bases). Trimming took off 6 bases at V and 6 bases at J, with 10 bases between the two ends. The CDR3 totals 12 residues. The V gene's germline CDR1 is SGHVS and CDR2 FQNEAQ. CDR3 in amino acids: CASSLGLDTQYF. In nucleotides, the CDR3 is TGTGCCAGCAGTCTTGGACTGGATACGCAGTATTTT.

The rearrangement uses TRBV2 and TRBJ2-7; D remains ambiguous. The CDR3 is 13 residues long. Germline CDR1 and CDR2: SNHLY and FYNNEI. V gave up 3 bases and J gave up 4 bases, with 10 bases separating them. DNA for the CDR3: TGTGCCAGCAGTGATTACATTTCTTACGAGCAGTACTTC. Translated: CASSDYISYEQYF.

The V and J genes are TRBV5-1 and TRBJ1-1, with D tentatively TRBD1 (5 bases). The CDR3 extends over 13 amino acids. Germline V lookup: CDR1 SGHRS, CDR2 YFSETQ. Trimming removed 4 bases from V and 4 bases from J, with 11 bases in between. The CDR3 DNA reads as TGCGCCAGCAGCCGGGGCCCCGGCACTGAAGCTTTCTTT. Its protein is CASSRGPGTEAFF.

This clone was seen once. This chain joins TRBV10-3 and TRBJ2-3; no reliable D call. This CDR3 has 17 residues. Germline CDR1 is ENHRY and CDR2 is SYGVKD. V lost 5 bases, J lost 0 bases, and 18 bases lay in between. CDR3: CAISPGGMGASTDTQYF. The CDR3, as DNA: TGTGCCATCAGTCCCGGCGGAATGGGCGCTAGCACAGATACGCAGTATTTT.

The rearrangement links TRBV30 to TRBJ1-2; TRBD1 aligns across 7 bases. J was trimmed by 5 bases and V by 5 bases; bases with no gene match: 2. Per germline, CDR1 GTSNPN and CDR2 SVGIG (reference sequence). The CDR3 is made up of 11 amino acids. This chain's CDR3 is CAWRQGYGYTF. The CDR3 DNA sequence: TGTGCCTGGCGACAGGGATATGGCTACACCTTC.

The chain links TRBV20-1 to TRBJ2-3; 7 bases line up with TRBD2. V was pared by 5 bases and J by 6 bases, with 2 bases of the junction left unmatched. Germline V gene lookup returns CDR1 DFQATT and CDR2 SNEGSKA (reference sequence). The CDR3 sequence is 11 residues long. CDR3: CSARGSDTQYF. CDR3 sequence (DNA): TGCAGTGCTCGCGGGAGCGATACGCAGTATTTT.

The chain links TRBV6-6 to TRBJ1-1; 7 bases align to TRBD1. The CDR3 extends over 15 amino acids. V lost 1 base and J lost 1; bases outside the gene matches: 3. Germline V gene sequence: CDR1 MNHNY, CDR2 SVGAGI (reference sequence). The DNA of the CDR3 is TGTGCCAGCAGTTACTTTGGGACAGAGAACACTGAAGCTTTCTTT. It specifies CASSYFGTENTEAFF.

This clone has a single count. The chain couples TRBV27 to TRBJ2-7; perhaps D is TRBD1 or TRBD2 (5 bases each). V lost 5 bases, J lost 0 bases, and 14 bases lay in between. In germline, CDR1 is MNHEY, CDR2 SMNVEV (reference sequence). There are 15 residues in the CDR3. CDR3: CASSPTGTTSYEQYF. CDR3 nucleotides: TGTGCCAGCAGTCCCACGGGGACCACCTCCTACGAGCAGTACTTC.

The chain employs TRBV7-9 and TRBJ2-1; D might be TRBD2 (6 bases). Germline V gene data show CDR1 as SEHNR and CDR2 as FQNEAQ (reference sequence). The CDR3 has 13 amino acids. Trimming took 7 bases from V and 10 from J, leaving 17 bases between them. The CDR3 protein is CASTSLDSGEQFF. The CDR3 nucleotides are TGTGCCAGCACCTCCCTCGATAGCGGCGAGCAGTTCTTC.

This clone was found once. V usage is TRBV4-1 and J usage is TRBJ1-2, with D unclear. Germline assignment: CDR1 MGHRA and CDR2 YSYEKL. Trimming stripped 1 base from V and 4 bases from J, with 16 bases between. The CDR3 is 16 amino acids. CDR3 sequence (DNA): TGCGCCAGCAGCCAAGGGGAGGAGACCCCTCGCTATGGCTACACCTTC. Protein: CASSQGEETPRYGYTF.

The gene calls are TRBV28 and TRBJ2-7; 12 nucleotides align to TRBD2. The J segment lost 6 bases and the V segment lost 6 bases, leaving 6 bases of the junction unmatched. The germline V gene encodes CDR1 MDHEN and CDR2 SYDVKM. This CDR3 has 14 amino acids. The CDR3: CASRSSGREGEQYF. CDR3 DNA sequence: TGTGCCAGCAGGTCTAGCGGGAGGGAGGGCGAGCAGTACTTC.

The chain couples TRBV30 to TRBJ2-7; D is uncertain. The CDR3 extends over 13 amino acids. With 2 bases removed from V and 2 bases from J, the gap between germline ends came to 10 bases. Germline V gene lookup returns CDR1 GTSNPN and CDR2 SVGIG (reference sequence). The CDR3 loop is CAWSPGVAYEQYF. The CDR3 DNA reads TGTGCCTGGAGTCCGGGCGTTGCCTACGAGCAGTACTTC.

The chain combines TRBV25-1 with TRBJ1-1, with D hard to call. Trimming removed 5 bases at V and 1 base at J, with 8 bases between. Germline values: CDR1 MGHDK, CDR2 SYGVNS. This CDR3 is 13 amino acids long. CDR3 coding DNA: TGTGCCAGCAGTTGGGGTACGAACACTGAAGCTTTCTTT. It translates to CASSWGTNTEAFF.

This clone was detected only once. CDR3 residues: CASSSLGHRPTYSYGYTF. CDR3 bases: TGTGCCAGCAGTTCGCTAGGGCACCGTCCAACCTATAGCTATGGCTACACCTTC. V is TRBV28 and J is TRBJ1-2; D uncertain. The length of the CDR3 is 18 residues. Germline V gives CDR1 MDHEN, CDR2 SYDVKM. V was pared by 4 bases and J by 4 bases, with 25 bases between.

The chain has TRBV19 and TRBJ1-5, with D perhaps TRBD1 (6 bases). V lost 6 bases, J lost 0 bases, and 18 bases lay in between. Germline V lookup: CDR1 LNHDA, CDR2 SQIVND (reference sequence). The CDR3 runs 17 residues. The CDR3 sequence is CASSGGPGTPSNQPQHF. CDR3 DNA sequence: TGTGCCAGTAGCGGGGGCCCGGGGACCCCTAGCAATCAGCCCCAGCATTTT. The whole variable domain, remainder taken from reference TRBV19 and TRBJ1-5, is DGGITQSPKYLFRKEGQNVTLSCEQNLNHDAMYWYRQDPGQGLRLIYYSQIVNDFQKGDIAEGYSVSREKKESFPLTVTSAQKNPTAFYLCASSGGPGTPSNQPQHFGDGTRLSIL.

The rearrangement joins TRBV7-8 to TRBJ1-2, with D maybe TRBD1 (6 bases). The length of the CDR3 is 14 residues. Germline V gene lookup returns CDR1 SGHVS and CDR2 FQNEAQ. V was cut by 5 bases and J by 4 bases, with 14 bases left in between. This chain's CDR3 is CASSPGAEFYGYTF. The CDR3 bases are TGTGCCAGCAGCCCGGGGGCAGAATTCTATGGCTACACCTTC.

This clone was seen only once. The rearrangement links TRBV19 to TRBJ1-2, with TRBD1 identical over 8 bases. Germline CDR1 LNHDA, CDR2 SQIVND (reference sequence). This CDR3 is built from 15 residues. V was clipped by 3 bases and J by 3 bases; unmatched bases: 6. In nucleotides, the CDR3 is TGTGCCAGTAGTATCCCAGGGGGCGAAGACTATGGCTACACCTTC. Translation gives CASSIPGGEDYGYTF.

The rearrangement uses TRBV7-9 and TRBJ2-2; TRBD2 aligns across 7 bases. The trim removed 4 bases at V and 3 bases at J, leaving 11 bases unmatched. The CDR3 is 17 residues long. Germline V lookup: CDR1 SEHNR, CDR2 FQNEAQ (reference sequence). The chain's CDR3 is CASSSGGVLIHTGELFF. The DNA of the CDR3 is TGTGCCAGCAGCTCGGGAGGAGTCCTTATTCACACCGGGGAGCTGTTTTTT. The variable domain in full, completed from reference TRBV7-9 and TRBJ2-2, reads DTGVSQNPRHKITKRGQNVTFRCDPISEHNRLYWYRQTLGQGPEFLTYFQNEAQLEKSRLLSDRFSAERPKGSFSTLEIQRTEQGDSAMYLCASSSGGVLIHTGELFFGEGSRLTVL.

The chain combines TRBV9 with TRBJ1-3; 7 bases map to TRBD1. Germline V gives CDR1 SGDLS, CDR2 YYNGEE. The CDR3 is 14 residues long. V lost 10 bases and J lost 1; bases outside the gene matches: 8. CDR3 in DNA: TGTGCCGGAGGGGAGGGGGCATCTGGAAACACCATATATTTT. Encoded protein: CAGGEGASGNTIYF.

The chain employs TRBV19 and TRBJ1-4; 8 bases agree with TRBD1. This CDR3 is 15 amino acids long. V was pared by 5 bases and J by 0 bases, with 2 bases of the junction left unmatched. CDR1 is LNHDA, CDR2 SQIVND, per germline (reference sequence). CDR3 residues: CASSADRATNEKLFF. The CDR3 nucleotides are TGTGCCAGTAGTGCGGACAGGGCAACTAATGAAAAACTGTTTTTT.

The chain is built from TRBV6-6 and TRBJ2-5; D possibly matches TRBD1 or TRBD2 (6 bases each). Deletions cut 5 bases from V and 6 bases from J, with 16 bases between. The CDR3 has 14 residues. Germline CDR1 is MNHNY and CDR2 is SVGAGI (reference sequence). The CDR3 DNA is TGTGCCAGCAGTGATTTTAGGGGGGCGCAGACCCAGTACTTC. Its translation: CASSDFRGAQTQYF.

The CDR3 region is CASSLAASGYTGELFF. The CDR3 DNA sequence: TGTGCCAGCAGCTTAGCGGCTAGCGGATACACCGGGGAGCTGTTTTTT. The chain recombines TRBV7-2 with TRBJ2-2, with 7 positions matching TRBD2. CDR1 and CDR2 (germline): SGHTA, FQGNSA. Unmatched junction bases numbered 4, after V lost 0 bases and J lost 3 bases. This CDR3 contains 16 residues.

The chain joins TRBV11-2 to TRBJ1-2, with TRBD1 identical over 12 bases. J was trimmed by 7 bases and V by 5 bases; bases with no gene match: 11. There are 16 residues in the CDR3. CDR1 SGHAT and CDR2 FQNNGV come from the germline V gene. The CDR3 loop reads CASSLGQGAYLGGYTF. CDR3 sequence (DNA): TGTGCCAGCAGCCTGGGACAGGGGGCTTACCTTGGTGGCTACACCTTC.